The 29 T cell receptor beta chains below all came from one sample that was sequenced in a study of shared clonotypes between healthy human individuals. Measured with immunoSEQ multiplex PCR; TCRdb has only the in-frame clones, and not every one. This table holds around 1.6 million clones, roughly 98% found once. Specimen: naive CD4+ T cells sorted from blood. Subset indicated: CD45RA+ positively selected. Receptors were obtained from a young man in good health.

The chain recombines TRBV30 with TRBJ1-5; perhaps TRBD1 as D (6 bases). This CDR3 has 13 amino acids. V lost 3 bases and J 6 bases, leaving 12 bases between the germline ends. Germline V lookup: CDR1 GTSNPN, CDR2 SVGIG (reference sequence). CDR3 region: CAWRGGLGQPQHF. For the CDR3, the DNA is TGTGCCTGGAGAGGGGGACTCGGTCAGCCCCAGCATTTT.

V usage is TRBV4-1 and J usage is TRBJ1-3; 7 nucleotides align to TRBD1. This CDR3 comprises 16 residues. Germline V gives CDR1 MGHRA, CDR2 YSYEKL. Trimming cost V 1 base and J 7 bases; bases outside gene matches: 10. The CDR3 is CASSQGHLRGTNTIYF. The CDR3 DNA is TGCGCCAGCAGCCAAGGGCACCTCAGGGGGACGAACACCATATATTTT.

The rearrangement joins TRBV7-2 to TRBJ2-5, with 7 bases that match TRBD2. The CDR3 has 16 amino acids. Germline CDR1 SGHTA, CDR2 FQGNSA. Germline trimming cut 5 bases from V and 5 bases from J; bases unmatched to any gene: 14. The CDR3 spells CASSEPGLPHLETQYF. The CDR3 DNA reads TGTGCCAGCAGCGAACCGGGACTACCACATTTGGAGACCCAGTACTTC.

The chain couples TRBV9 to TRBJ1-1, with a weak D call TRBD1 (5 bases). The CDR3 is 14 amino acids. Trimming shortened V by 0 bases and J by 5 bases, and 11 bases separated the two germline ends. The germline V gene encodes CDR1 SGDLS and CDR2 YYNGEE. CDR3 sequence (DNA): TGTGCCAGCAGCGTAGGGGGGGTAGAGACTGAAGCTTTCTTT. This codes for CASSVGGVETEAFF.

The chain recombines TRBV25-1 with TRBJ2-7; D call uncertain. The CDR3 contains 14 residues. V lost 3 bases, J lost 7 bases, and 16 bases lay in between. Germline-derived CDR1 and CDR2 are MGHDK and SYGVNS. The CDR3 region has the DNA TGTGCCAGCAGTGATTCCAGAGCTTGGGGAGAGCAGTACTTC. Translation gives CASSDSRAWGEQYF.

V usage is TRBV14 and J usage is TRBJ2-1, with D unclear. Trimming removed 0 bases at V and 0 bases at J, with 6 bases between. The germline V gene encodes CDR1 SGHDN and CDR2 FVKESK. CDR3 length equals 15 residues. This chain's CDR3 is CASSQDPYSYNEQFF. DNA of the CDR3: TGTGCCAGCAGCCAAGACCCGTACTCCTACAATGAGCAGTTCTTC. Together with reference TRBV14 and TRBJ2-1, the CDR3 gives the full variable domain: EAGVTQFPSHSVIEKGQTVTLRCDPISGHDNLYWYRRVMGKEIKFLLHFVKESKQDESGMPNNRFLAERTGGTYSTLKVQPAELEDSGVYFCASSQDPYSYNEQFFGPGTRLTVL.

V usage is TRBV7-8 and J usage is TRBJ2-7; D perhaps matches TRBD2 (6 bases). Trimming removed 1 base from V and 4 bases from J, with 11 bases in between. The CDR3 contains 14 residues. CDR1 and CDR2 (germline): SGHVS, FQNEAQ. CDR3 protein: CASSLGAGRYEQYF. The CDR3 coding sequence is TGTGCCAGCAGCTTAGGGGCGGGAAGGTACGAGCAGTACTTC.

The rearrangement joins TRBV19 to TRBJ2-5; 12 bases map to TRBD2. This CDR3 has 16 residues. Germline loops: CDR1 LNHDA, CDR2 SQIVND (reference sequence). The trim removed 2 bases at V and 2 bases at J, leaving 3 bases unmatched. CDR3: CASSISLAGGQETQYF. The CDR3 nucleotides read TGTGCCAGTAGTATAAGCCTAGCGGGAGGGCAAGAGACCCAGTACTTC.

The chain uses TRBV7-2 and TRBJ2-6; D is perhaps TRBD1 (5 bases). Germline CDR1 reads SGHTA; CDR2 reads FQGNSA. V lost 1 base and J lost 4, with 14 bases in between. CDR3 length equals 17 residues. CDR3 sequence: CASSLGPRQRGANVLTF. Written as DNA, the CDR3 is TGTGCCAGCAGCTTAGGGCCCAGACAGAGAGGGGCCAACGTCCTGACTTTC.

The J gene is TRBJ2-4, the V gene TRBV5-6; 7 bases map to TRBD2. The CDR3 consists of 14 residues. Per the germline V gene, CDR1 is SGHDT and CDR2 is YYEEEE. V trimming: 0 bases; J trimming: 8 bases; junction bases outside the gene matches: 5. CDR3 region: CASSLGGRADIQYF. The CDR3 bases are TGTGCCAGCAGCTTGGGTGGGAGGGCTGACATTCAGTACTTC.

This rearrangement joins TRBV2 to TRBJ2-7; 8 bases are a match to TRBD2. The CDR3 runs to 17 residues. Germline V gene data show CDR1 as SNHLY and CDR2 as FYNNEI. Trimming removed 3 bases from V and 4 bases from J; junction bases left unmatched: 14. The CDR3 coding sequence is TGTGCCAGCAGTGATTTAGCGGGATTAGCCATGACGTACGAGCAGTACTTC. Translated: CASSDLAGLAMTYEQYF. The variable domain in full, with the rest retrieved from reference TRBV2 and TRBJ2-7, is EPEVTQTPSHQVTQMGQEVILRCVPISNHLYFYWYRQILGQKVEFLVSFYNNEISEKSEIFDDQFSVERPDGSNFTLKIRSTKLEDSAMYFCASSDLAGLAMTYEQYFGPGTRLTVT.

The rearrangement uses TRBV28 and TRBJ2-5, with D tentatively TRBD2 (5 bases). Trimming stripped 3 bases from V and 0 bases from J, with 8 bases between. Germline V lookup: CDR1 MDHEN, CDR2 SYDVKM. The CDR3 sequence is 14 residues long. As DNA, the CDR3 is TGTGCCAGCAGTTTGGTAGCGTACCAAGAGACCCAGTACTTC. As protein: CASSLVAYQETQYF. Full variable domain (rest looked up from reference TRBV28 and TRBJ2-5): DVKVTQSSRYLVKRTGEKVFLECVQDMDHENMFWYRQDPGLGLRLIYFSYDVKMKEKGDIPEGYSVSREKKERFSLILESASTNQTSMYLCASSLVAYQETQYFGPGTRLLVL.

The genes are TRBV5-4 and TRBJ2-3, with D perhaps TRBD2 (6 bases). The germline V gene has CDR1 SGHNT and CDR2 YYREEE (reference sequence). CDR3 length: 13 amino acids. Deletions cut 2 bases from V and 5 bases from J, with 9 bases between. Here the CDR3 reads CASSFPGGDTQYF. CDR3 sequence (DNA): TGTGCCAGCAGCTTCCCCGGGGGAGATACGCAGTATTTT.

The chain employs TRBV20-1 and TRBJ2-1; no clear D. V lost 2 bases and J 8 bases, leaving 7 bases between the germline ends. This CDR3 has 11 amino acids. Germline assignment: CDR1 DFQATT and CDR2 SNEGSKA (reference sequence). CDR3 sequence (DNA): TGCAGTGCTAGACCCGTGGATGAGCAGTTCTTC. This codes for CSARPVDEQFF.

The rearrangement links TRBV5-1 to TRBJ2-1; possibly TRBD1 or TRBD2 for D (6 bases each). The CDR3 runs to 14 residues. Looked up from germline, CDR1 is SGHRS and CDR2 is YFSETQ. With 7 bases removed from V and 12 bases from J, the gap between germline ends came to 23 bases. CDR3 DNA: TGCGCCAGCGGAACTCGCGGGACAACGCTAGGGCAGTTCTTC. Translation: CASGTRGTTLGQFF.

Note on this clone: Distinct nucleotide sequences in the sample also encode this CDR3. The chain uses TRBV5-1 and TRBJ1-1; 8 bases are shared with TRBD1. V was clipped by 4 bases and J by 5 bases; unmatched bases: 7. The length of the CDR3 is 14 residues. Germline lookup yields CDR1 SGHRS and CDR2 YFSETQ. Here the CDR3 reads CASSLGQGWTEAFF. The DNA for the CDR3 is TGCGCCAGCAGCCTCGGACAGGGTTGGACTGAAGCTTTCTTT. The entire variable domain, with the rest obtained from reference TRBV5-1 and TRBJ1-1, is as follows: KAGVTQTPRYLIKTRGQQVTLSCSPISGHRSVSWYQQTPGQGLQFLFEYFSETQRNKGNFPGRFSGRQFSNSRSEMNVSTLELGDSALYLCASSLGQGWTEAFFGQGTRLTVV.

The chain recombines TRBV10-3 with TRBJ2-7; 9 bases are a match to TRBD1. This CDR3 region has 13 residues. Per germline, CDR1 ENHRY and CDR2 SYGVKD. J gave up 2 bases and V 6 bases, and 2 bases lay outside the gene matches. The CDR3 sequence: CAIRGTGTYEQYF. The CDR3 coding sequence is TGTGCCATCAGGGGGACAGGGACCTACGAGCAGTACTTC.

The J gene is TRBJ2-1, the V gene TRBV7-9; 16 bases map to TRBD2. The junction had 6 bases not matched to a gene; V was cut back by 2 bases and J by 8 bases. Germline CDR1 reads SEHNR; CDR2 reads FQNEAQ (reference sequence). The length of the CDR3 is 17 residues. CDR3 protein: CASSLRPGLAGGYEQFF. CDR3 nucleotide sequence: TGTGCCAGCAGCTTACGTCCGGGACTAGCGGGAGGGTATGAGCAGTTCTTC.

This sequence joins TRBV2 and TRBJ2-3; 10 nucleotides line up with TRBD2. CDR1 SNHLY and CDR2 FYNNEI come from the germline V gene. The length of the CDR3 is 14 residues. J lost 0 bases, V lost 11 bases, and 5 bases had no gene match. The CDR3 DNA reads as TGTGCCGGACAGACTAGCGGGAGCACAGATACGCAGTATTTT. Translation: CAGQTSGSTDTQYF. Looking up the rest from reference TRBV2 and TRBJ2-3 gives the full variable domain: EPEVTQTPSHQVTQMGQEVILRCVPISNHLYFYWYRQILGQKVEFLVSFYNNEISEKSEIFDDQFSVERPDGSNFTLKIRSTKLEDSAMYFCAGQTSGSTDTQYFGPGTRLTVL.

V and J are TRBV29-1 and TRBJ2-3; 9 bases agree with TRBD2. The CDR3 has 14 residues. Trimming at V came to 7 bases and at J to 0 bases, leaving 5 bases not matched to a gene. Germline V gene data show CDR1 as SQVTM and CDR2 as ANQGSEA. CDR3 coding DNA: TGCAGCGGGAAGACTAGCGGAAGCACAGATACGCAGTATTTT. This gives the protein CSGKTSGSTDTQYF.

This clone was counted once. The CDR3 region has the DNA TGCGCCAGCAGCTTTGGACAGAGGTTTGAAGCTTTCTTT. Protein sequence: CASSFGQRFEAFF. V is TRBV5-1 and J is TRBJ1-1, with D maybe TRBD1 (6 bases). Trimming removed 2 bases at V and 7 bases at J, with 12 bases between. Germline loops: CDR1 SGHRS, CDR2 YFSETQ. The CDR3 loop spans 13 amino acids.

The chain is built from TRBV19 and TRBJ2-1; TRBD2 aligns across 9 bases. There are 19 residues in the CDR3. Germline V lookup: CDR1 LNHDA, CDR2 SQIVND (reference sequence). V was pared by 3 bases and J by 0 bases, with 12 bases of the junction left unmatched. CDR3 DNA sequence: TGTGCCAGTAGTATCAGCGGGAGGTTTTTTTTCTCCTCCTACAATGAGCAGTTCTTC. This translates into CASSISGRFFFSSYNEQFF.

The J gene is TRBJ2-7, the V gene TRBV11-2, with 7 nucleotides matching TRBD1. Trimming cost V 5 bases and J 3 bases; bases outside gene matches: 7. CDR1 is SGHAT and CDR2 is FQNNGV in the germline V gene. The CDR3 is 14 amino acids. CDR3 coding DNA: TGTGCCAGCAGCACCGACAGGGTTCGCTACGAGCAGTACTTC. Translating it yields CASSTDRVRYEQYF.

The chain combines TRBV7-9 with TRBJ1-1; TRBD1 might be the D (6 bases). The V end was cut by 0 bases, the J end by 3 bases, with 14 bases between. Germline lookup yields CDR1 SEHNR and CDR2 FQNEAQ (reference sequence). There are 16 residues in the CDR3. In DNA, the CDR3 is TGTGCCAGCAGCTTAGCCCGGGAAGGGGGGGACACTGAAGCTTTCTTT. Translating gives CASSLAREGGDTEAFF.

The CDR3 region is CASSVAGFFGDTQYF. The DNA for the CDR3 is TGTGCCAGCAGCGTAGCGGGATTTTTTGGAGATACGCAGTATTTT. This rearrangement joins TRBV9 to TRBJ2-3; possible D gene TRBD2, 5 bases. The V end was cut by 0 bases, the J end by 5 bases, with 13 bases between. The CDR3 has 15 residues. Germline V gene lookup returns CDR1 SGDLS and CDR2 YYNGEE. Full variable domain (outside the CDR3, taken from reference TRBV9 and TRBJ2-3): DSGVTQTPKHLITATGQRVTLRCSPRSGDLSVYWYQQSLDQGLQFLIQYYNGEERAKGNILERFSAQQFPDLHSELNLSSLELGDSALYFCASSVAGFFGDTQYFGPGTRLTVL.

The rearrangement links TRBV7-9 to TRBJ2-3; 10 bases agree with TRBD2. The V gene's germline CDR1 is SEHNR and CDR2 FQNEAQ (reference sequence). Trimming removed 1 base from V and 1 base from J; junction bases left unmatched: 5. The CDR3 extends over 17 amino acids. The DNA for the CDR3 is TGTGCCAGCAGCTTAGTGGCTAGCGGGAGAGGCACAGATACGCAGTATTTT. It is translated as CASSLVASGRGTDTQYF.

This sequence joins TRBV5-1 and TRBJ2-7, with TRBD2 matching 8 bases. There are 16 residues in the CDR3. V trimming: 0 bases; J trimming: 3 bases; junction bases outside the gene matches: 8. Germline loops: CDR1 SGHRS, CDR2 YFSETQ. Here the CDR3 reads CASSLGPGLGVYEQYF. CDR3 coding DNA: TGCGCCAGCAGCTTGGGACCGGGACTAGGGGTCTACGAGCAGTACTTC.

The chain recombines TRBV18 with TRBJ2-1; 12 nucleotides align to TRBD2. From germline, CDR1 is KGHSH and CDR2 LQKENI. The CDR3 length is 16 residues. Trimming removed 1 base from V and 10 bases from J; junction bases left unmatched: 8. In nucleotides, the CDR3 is TGTGCCAGCTCACCACTACTAGCGGGAGGCCTGTGGGAGCAGTTCTTC. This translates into CASSPLLAGGLWEQFF.

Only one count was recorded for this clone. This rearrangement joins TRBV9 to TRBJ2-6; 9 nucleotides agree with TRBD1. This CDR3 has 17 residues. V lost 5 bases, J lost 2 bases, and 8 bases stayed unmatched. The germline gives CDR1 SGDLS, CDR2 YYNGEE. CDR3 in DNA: TGTGCCAGCAGTTACACAGGGGGCGCCCCTGGGGCCAACGTCCTGACTTTC. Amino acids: CASSYTGGAPGANVLTF.